This paragraph covers one T cell receptor (beta chain) sequence. What it recognizes is unknown. The CDR3 has 18 amino acids. V was cut by 4 bases and J by 0 bases, with 16 bases left in between. Germline assignment: CDR1 MNHEY and CDR2 SMNVEV (reference sequence). TRB rearrangements spanning V, D and J were amplified using mixed TRB-A/B primers. A single record per CDR3 protein comes from TCRdb applying MiXCR to the multiplex PCR reads. The repertoire includes roughly 9,100 distinct CDR3 sequences, 30% to 40% of them detected once, and approximately 3.4% sits in the top ten. This sample is part of a study of T cell repertoires in aging, cancer and after chemotherapy. The template was genomic DNA from peripheral blood, not RNA. Study outcomes and limitations: Rebound thymic output was suggested by rising median generation probability during chemotherapy in each cancer cohort. Untreated cancer patients had significantly lower blood TCR diversity than age-matched healthy donors. These repertoire data do not allow conclusions about immunological memory after chemotherapy.

The V and J genes are TRBV27 and TRBJ2-6; no clear D. The material sequenced was blood. This receptor was identified in a human donor in good health. The CDR3 DNA reads TGTGCCAGCAGTTACTCGACCAGGATAAGCTCTGGGGCCAACGTCCTGACTTTC. Its protein product is CASSYSTRISSGANVLTF.